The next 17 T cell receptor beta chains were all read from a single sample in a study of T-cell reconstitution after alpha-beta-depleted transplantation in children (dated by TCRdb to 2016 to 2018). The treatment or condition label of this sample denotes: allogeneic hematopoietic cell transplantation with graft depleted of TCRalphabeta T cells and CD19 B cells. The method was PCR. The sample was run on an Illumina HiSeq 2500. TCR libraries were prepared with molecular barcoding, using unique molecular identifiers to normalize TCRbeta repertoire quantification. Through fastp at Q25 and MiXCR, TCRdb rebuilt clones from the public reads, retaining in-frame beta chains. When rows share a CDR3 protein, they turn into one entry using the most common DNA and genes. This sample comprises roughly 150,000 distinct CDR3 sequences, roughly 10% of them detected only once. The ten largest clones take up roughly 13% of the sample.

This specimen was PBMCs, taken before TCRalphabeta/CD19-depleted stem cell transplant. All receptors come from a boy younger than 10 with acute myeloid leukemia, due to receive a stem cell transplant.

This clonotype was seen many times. The CDR3 is CSARNWEGPNYGYTF. The CDR3 DNA reads TGCAGTGCTAGAAACTGGGAGGGGCCTAACTATGGCTACACCTTC. The chain is built from TRBV20-1 and TRBJ1-2, with a possible D match to TRBD1 (5 bases). The V gene's germline CDR1 is DFQATT and CDR2 SNEGSKA (reference sequence). Trimming cost V 2 bases and J 0 bases, with 13 bases left between them. This CDR3 has 15 amino acids.

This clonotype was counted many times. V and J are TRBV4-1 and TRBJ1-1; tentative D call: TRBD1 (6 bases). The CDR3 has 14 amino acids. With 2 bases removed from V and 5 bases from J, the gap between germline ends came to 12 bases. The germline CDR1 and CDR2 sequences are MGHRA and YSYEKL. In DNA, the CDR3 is TGCGCCAGCAGCCAACAGGGGTCGAGAACTGAAGCTTTCTTT. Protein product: CASSQQGSRTEAFF.

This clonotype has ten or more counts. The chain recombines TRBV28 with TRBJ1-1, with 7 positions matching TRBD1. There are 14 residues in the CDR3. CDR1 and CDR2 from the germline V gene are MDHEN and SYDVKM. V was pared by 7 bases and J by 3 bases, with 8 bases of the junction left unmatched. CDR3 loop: CASNQDRFDTEAFF. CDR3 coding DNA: TGTGCCAGCAACCAGGACAGGTTTGACACTGAAGCTTTCTTT. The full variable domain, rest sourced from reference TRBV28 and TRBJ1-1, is DVKVTQSSRYLVKRTGEKVFLECVQDMDHENMFWYRQDPGLGLRLIYFSYDVKMKEKGDIPEGYSVSREKKERFSLILESASTNQTSMYLCASNQDRFDTEAFFGQGTRLTVV.

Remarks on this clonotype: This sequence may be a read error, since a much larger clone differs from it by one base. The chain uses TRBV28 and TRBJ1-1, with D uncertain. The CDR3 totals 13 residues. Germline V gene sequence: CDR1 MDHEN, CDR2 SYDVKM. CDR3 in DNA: TGTGCCAGCAGTTTCGACGGGAACACTGGAGCTTTCTTT. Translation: CASSFDGNTGAFF.

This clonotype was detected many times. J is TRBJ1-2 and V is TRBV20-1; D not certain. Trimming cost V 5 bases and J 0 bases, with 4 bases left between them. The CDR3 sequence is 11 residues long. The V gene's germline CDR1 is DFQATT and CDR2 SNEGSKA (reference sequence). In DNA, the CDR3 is TGCAGTGCTTTCGCTAACTATGGCTACACCTTC. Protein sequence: CSAFANYGYTF.

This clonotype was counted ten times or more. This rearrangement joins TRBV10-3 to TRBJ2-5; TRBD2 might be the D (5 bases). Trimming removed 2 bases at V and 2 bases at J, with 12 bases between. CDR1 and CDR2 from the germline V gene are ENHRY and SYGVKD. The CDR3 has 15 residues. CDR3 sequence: CAISEIPGSQETQYF. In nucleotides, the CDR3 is TGTGCCATCAGTGAGATTCCGGGAAGTCAAGAGACCCAGTACTTC.

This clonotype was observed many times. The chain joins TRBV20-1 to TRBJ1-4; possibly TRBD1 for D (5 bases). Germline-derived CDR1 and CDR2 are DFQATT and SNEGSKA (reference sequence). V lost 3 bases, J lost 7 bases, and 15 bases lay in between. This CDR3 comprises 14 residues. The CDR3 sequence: CSASRDGTGEKLFF. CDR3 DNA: TGCAGTGCTAGTCGGGACGGAACGGGTGAAAAACTGTTTTTT.

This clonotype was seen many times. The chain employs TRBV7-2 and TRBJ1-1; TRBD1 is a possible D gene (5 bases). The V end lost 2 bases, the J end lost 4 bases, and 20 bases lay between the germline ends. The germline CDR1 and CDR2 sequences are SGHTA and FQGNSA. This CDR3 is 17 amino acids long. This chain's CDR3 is CASSLSSSAGLFTEAFF. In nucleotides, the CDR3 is TGTGCCAGCAGCTTAAGCTCCTCGGCAGGGCTATTCACTGAAGCTTTCTTT.

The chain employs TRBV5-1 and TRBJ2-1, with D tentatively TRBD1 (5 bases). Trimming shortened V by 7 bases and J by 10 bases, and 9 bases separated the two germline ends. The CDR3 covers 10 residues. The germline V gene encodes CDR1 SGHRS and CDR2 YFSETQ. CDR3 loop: CASLGPEQFF. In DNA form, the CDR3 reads TGCGCCAGCTTGGGGCCAGAGCAGTTCTTC.

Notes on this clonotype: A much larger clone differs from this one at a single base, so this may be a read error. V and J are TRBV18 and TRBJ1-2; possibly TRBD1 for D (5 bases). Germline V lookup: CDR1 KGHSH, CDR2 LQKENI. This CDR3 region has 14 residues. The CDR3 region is CASSPLQRDYGDTF. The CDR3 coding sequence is TGTGCCAGCTCACCCCTCCAGCGGGACTATGGCGACACCTTC. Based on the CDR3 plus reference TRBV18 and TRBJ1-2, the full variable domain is NAGVMQNPRHLVRRRGQEARLRCSPMKGHSHVYWYRQLPEEGLKFMVYLQKENIIDESGMPKERFSAEFPKEGPSILRIQQVVRGDSAAYFCASSPLQRDYGDTFGSGTRLTVV.

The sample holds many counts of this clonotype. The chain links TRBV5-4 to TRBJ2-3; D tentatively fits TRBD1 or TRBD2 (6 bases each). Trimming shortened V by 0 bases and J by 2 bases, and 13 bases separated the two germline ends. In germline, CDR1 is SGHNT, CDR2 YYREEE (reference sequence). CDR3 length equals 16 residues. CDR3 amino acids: CASSLASGGPTDTQYF. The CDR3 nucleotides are TGTGCCAGCAGCTTGGCGAGTGGGGGGCCCACAGATACGCAGTATTTT.

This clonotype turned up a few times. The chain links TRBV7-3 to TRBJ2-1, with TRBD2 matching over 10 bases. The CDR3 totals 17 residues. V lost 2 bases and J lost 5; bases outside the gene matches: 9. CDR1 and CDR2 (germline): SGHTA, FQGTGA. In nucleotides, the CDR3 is TGTGCCAGCAGCTTAGGGCCTAGCGGGAGTTTGGACAATGAGCAGTTCTTC. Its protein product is CASSLGPSGSLDNEQFF.

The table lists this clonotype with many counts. CDR3 sequence: CASSYSDPAVYGYTF. CDR3 sequence (DNA): TGTGCCAGCAGTTACTCGGACCCAGCGGTGTATGGCTACACCTTC. This sequence joins TRBV6-5 and TRBJ1-2; D is unclear. The CDR3 covers 15 residues. Germline V gene sequence: CDR1 MNHEY, CDR2 SVGAGI. V gave up 0 bases and J gave up 5 bases, with 13 bases separating them.

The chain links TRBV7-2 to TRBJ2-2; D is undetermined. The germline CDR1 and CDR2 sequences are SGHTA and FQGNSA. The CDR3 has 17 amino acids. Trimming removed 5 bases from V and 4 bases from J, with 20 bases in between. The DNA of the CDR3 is TGTGCCAGCAGCCCAGACCGGACCACCTTAAGCACCGGGGAGCTGTTTTTT. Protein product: CASSPDRTTLSTGELFF.

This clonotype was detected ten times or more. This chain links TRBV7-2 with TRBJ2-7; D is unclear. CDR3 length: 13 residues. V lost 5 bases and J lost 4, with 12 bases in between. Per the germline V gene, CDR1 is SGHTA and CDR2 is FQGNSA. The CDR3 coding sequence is TGTGCCAGCAGCCCATCGGCCGGATACGAGCAGTACTTC. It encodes CASSPSAGYEQYF.

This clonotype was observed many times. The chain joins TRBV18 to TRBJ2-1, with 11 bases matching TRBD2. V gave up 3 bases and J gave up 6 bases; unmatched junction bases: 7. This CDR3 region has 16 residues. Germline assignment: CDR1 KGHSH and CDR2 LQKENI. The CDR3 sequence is CASSPLSGGASNEQFF. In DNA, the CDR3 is TGTGCCAGCTCACCCCTTAGCGGGGGGGCCTCCAATGAGCAGTTCTTC.

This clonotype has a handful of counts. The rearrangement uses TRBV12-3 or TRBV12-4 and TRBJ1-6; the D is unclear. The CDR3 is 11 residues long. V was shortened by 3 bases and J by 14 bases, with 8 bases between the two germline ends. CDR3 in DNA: TGTGCCAGCAGTTTGGGCCAGTCCCTCCACTTT. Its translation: CASSLGQSLHF.